A selection of T cell receptor beta chains follows, all from one sample in a study of T cells in tumors after PD-1 blockade. TCRdb's table, derived via immunoSEQ multiplex PCR, lists solely in-frame clones and lacks some. The sample carries around 60,000 clones, about 82% recorded once. Sequences were derived from PBMCs, sampled before anti-PD-1 treatment. Receptors originate from a human donor with basal cell carcinoma. CDR3s include the opening cysteine and the closing phenylalanine or tryptophan. Each record gives: CDR3 protein, CDR3 DNA, J gene, clone size, D gene, V gene. D genes are given only for firm matches. The size field is filled for only some rows; it gives once, few, many or a size class.

CDR3aa: CASSWETGKGGNTIYF
CDR3nt: TGTGCCAGCAGCTGGGAGACAGGGAAAGGTGGAAACACCATATATTTT
j_gene: TRBJ1-3
abundance: .
d_gene: TRBD1
v_gene: TRBV13

CDR3aa: CASSSQEYTEAFF
CDR3nt: TGTGCCAGCAGTTCACAAGAGTACACTGAAGCTTTCTTT
j_gene: TRBJ1-1
abundance: few
d_gene: .
v_gene: TRBV7-6

CDR3aa: CASSPRSGDTLRNEQFF
CDR3nt: TGTGCCAGCTCACCCCGCAGTGGGGACACCCTTAGGAATGAGCAGTTCTTC
j_gene: TRBJ2-1
abundance: .
d_gene: .
v_gene: TRBV18

CDR3aa: CASRVQWATEAFF
CDR3nt: TGTGCCAGCAGGGTACAGTGGGCCACTGAAGCTTTCTTT
j_gene: TRBJ1-1
abundance: once
d_gene: .
v_gene: TRBV2

CDR3aa: CASSLRVGVRNEQFF
CDR3nt: TGTGCCAGCAGCTTAAGAGTCGGTGTTAGGAATGAGCAGTTCTTC
j_gene: TRBJ2-1
abundance: .
d_gene: .
v_gene: TRBV11-3

CDR3aa: CASSDLGQVGDEQYF
CDR3nt: TGTGCCAGCAGCGACCTAGGACAGGTGGGGGACGAGCAGTACTTC
j_gene: TRBJ2-7
abundance: .
d_gene: TRBD1
v_gene: TRBV9

CDR3aa: CAWSSSRGGESPLHF
CDR3nt: TGTGCCTGGAGTTCCTCCCGGGGGGGCGAATCACCCCTCCACTTT
j_gene: TRBJ1-6
abundance: few
d_gene: .
v_gene: TRBV30

CDR3aa: CASSLGKGNTEAFF
CDR3nt: TGCGCCAGCAGCTTGGGAAAAGGGAACACTGAAGCTTTCTTT
j_gene: TRBJ1-1
abundance: .
d_gene: .
v_gene: TRBV5-1

CDR3aa: CASSPPGEGGEAFF
CDR3nt: TGTGCCAGCAGCCCACCAGGCGAGGGCGGTGAAGCTTTCTTT
j_gene: TRBJ1-1
abundance: .
d_gene: .
v_gene: TRBV7-8

CDR3aa: CASSQGRGGGKDTQYF
CDR3nt: TGTGCCAGCAGCCAAGGGCGCGGCGGGGGGAAGGATACGCAGTATTTT
j_gene: TRBJ2-3
abundance: .
d_gene: TRBD2
v_gene: TRBV4-2

CDR3aa: CASSPSGSGNEQFF
CDR3nt: TGTGCCAGCAGCCCCTCTGGAAGTGGAAATGAGCAGTTCTTC
j_gene: TRBJ2-1
abundance: .
d_gene: .
v_gene: TRBV13

CDR3aa: CASRAENNSPLHF
CDR3nt: TGCGCCAGCAGAGCAGAGAATAATTCACCCCTCCACTTT
j_gene: TRBJ1-6
abundance: .
d_gene: .
v_gene: TRBV5-1

CDR3aa: CASTWGYSNQPQHF
CDR3nt: TGTGCCAGTACCTGGGGATATAGCAATCAGCCCCAGCATTTT
j_gene: TRBJ1-5
abundance: .
d_gene: .
v_gene: TRBV19

CDR3aa: CASSFRGEQYF
CDR3nt: TGTGCCAGCAGTTTCCGGGGGGAGCAGTACTTC
j_gene: TRBJ2-7
abundance: .
d_gene: .
v_gene: TRBV12-3/TRBV12-4

CDR3aa: CASSLSWQTGNTIYF
CDR3nt: TGTGCCAGCAGTTTATCTTGGCAGACTGGAAACACCATATATTTT
j_gene: TRBJ1-3
abundance: .
d_gene: .
v_gene: TRBV27

CDR3aa: CAWTASRQGRPMNTEAFF
CDR3nt: TGTGCCTGGACCGCATCCCGGCAGGGCAGGCCGATGAACACTGAAGCTTTCTTT
j_gene: TRBJ1-1
abundance: .
d_gene: .
v_gene: TRBV30

CDR3aa: CASSLGGYYEQYF
CDR3nt: TGTGCCAGCAGTCTAGGTGGGTACTACGAGCAGTACTTC
j_gene: TRBJ2-7
abundance: .
d_gene: .
v_gene: TRBV12-3/TRBV12-4

CDR3aa: CASSPRRASTEAFF
CDR3nt: TGTGCCAGCTCACCGCGAAGGGCTAGCACTGAAGCTTTCTTT
j_gene: TRBJ1-1
abundance: .
d_gene: .
v_gene: TRBV18

CDR3aa: CATSKRQGVSDEQYF
CDR3nt: TGTGCCACCAGCAAGCGACAGGGGGTGTCAGACGAGCAGTACTTC
j_gene: TRBJ2-7
abundance: .
d_gene: TRBD1
v_gene: TRBV15

CDR3aa: CASSKRVSDVNEQFF
CDR3nt: TGTGCCAGCTCAAAGAGGGTTAGCGACGTCAATGAGCAGTTCTTC
j_gene: TRBJ2-1
abundance: once
d_gene: .
v_gene: TRBV18

CDR3aa: CASSLKEGTEAFF
CDR3nt: TGTGCCAGCAGTTTAAAGGAGGGCACTGAAGCTTTCTTT
j_gene: TRBJ1-1
abundance: .
d_gene: .
v_gene: TRBV27

CDR3aa: CASSKAMGTGGNTEAFF
CDR3nt: TGTGCCAGCAGCAAAGCGATGGGGACAGGGGGGAACACTGAAGCTTTCTTT
j_gene: TRBJ1-1
abundance: .
d_gene: .
v_gene: TRBV21-1

CDR3aa: CASSEGQRSGNTIYF
CDR3nt: TGTGCCAGCAGCGAGGGACAGCGTTCGGGAAACACCATATATTTT
j_gene: TRBJ1-3
abundance: .
d_gene: TRBD1
v_gene: TRBV7-6

CDR3aa: CASSLANREAIYF
CDR3nt: TGTGCCAGCAGCTTAGCAAACAGGGAAGCCATATATTTT
j_gene: TRBJ1-3
abundance: .
d_gene: .
v_gene: TRBV7-6

CDR3aa: CASSFQGQNRYNEQFF
CDR3nt: TGTGCCAGCAGCTTCCAAGGACAGAATCGGTACAATGAGCAGTTCTTC
j_gene: TRBJ2-1
abundance: .
d_gene: .
v_gene: TRBV7-9

CDR3aa: CASSLQGAPGELFF
CDR3nt: TGTGCCAGCAGCCTACAGGGGGCTCCCGGGGAGCTGTTTTTT
j_gene: TRBJ2-2
abundance: .
d_gene: TRBD1
v_gene: TRBV7-2

CDR3aa: CAISEQGKAKNIQYF
CDR3nt: TGTGCCATCAGTGAACAGGGAAAAGCCAAAAACATTCAGTACTTC
j_gene: TRBJ2-4
abundance: once
d_gene: .
v_gene: TRBV10-3

CDR3aa: CASSLGTGSSSAEQYF
CDR3nt: TGTGCCAGCAGCTTAGGAACCGGGTCTTCCTCGGCTGAGCAGTACTTC
j_gene: TRBJ2-7
abundance: .
d_gene: .
v_gene: TRBV7-6

CDR3aa: CASSSPGGQGYEQYF
CDR3nt: TGTGCCAGTAGTTCTCCGGGAGGTCAAGGCTACGAGCAGTACTTC
j_gene: TRBJ2-7
abundance: .
d_gene: TRBD2
v_gene: TRBV19